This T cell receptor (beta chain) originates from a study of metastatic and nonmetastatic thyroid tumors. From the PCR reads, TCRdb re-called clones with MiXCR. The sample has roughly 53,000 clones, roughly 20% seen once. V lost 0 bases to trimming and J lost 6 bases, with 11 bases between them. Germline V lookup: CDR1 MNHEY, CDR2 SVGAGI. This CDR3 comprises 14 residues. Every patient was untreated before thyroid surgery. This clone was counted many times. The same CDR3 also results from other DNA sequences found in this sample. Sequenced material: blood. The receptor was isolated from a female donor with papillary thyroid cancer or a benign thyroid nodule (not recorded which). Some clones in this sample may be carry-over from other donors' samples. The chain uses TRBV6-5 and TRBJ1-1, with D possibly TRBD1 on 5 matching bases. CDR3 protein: CASSYSAGDAEAFF. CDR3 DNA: TGTGCCAGCAGTTACTCGGCGGGGGACGCTGAAGCTTTCTTT.